This TCR beta chain originates from a study of blood T cells in healthy people across ages. V gave up 4 bases and J gave up 5 bases, with 12 bases separating them. The CDR3 runs to 14 residues. Germline V gives CDR1 SGHRS, CDR2 YFSETQ. Through a sample-barcoded 5' primer and a J-beta primer mix, a second PCR was run for roughly 7 to 12 cycles. In TCRdb, the 5' RACE reads were re-called with MiXCR into one record per CDR3 protein. The sample comprises about 560,000 distinct CDR3 sequences, about a quarter of which are singletons, and approximately 4% rests with the top ten. This clonotype was recorded at least ten times. This sample was shared with a second study, whose subject was T cells of mothers and their children.

Sequencing used blood. The sequence derives from a boy aged 2 to 10 in good health. The rearrangement uses TRBV5-1 and TRBJ1-4, with a weak D call TRBD1 (6 bases). CDR3 bases: TGCGCCAGCAGCCCGGACAGCCAGAATGAAAAACTGTTTTTT. This translates into CASSPDSQNEKLFF.